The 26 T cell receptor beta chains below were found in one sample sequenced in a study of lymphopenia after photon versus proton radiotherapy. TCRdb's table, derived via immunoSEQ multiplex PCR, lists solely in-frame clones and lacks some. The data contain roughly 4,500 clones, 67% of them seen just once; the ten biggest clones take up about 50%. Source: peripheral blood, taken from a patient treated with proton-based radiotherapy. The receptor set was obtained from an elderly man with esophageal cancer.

CDR3 sequence: CASSVRDGGEQFF. The CDR3 DNA is TGTGCCAGCAGCGTAAGAGACGGGGGTGAGCAGTTCTTC. V usage is TRBV7-2 and J usage is TRBJ2-1; perhaps TRBD2 as D (6 bases). Germline-derived CDR1 and CDR2 are SGHTA and FQGNSA. The CDR3 has 13 residues. Trimming shortened V by 5 bases and J by 9 bases, and 14 bases separated the two germline ends.

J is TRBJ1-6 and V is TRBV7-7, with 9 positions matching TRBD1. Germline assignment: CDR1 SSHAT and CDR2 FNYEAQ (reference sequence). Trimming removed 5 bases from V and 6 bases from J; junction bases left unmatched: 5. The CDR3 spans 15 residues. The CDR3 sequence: CASSQGTGSNSPLHF. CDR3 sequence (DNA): TGTGCCAGCAGCCAGGGGACAGGGAGTAATTCACCCCTCCACTTT.

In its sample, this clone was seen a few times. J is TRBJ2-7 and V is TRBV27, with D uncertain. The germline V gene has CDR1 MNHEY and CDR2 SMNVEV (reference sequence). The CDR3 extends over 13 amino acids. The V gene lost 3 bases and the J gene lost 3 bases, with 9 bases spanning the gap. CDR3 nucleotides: TGTGCCAGCAGTTTTCTGGACGGCTACGAGCAGTACTTC. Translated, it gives CASSFLDGYEQYF.

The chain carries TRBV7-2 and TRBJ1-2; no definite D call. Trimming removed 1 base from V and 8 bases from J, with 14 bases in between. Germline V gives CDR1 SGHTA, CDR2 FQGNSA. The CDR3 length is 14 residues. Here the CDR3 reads CASSLVGRGMGYTF. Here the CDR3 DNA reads TGTGCCAGCAGCTTAGTTGGACGGGGAATGGGCTACACCTTC.

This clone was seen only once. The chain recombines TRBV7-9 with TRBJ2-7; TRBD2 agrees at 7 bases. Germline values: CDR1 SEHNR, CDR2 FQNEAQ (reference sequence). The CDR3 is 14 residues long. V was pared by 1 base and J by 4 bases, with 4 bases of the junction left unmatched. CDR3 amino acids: CASSLEGGPYEQYF. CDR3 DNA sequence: TGTGCCAGCAGCTTAGAGGGAGGGCCTTACGAGCAGTACTTC.

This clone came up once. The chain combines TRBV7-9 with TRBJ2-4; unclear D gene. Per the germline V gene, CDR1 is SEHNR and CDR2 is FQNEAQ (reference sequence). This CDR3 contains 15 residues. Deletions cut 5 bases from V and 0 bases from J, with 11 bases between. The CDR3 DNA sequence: TGTGCCAGCAGCCCGTCTGAGCTAGCCAAAAACATTCAGTACTTC. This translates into CASSPSELAKNIQYF.

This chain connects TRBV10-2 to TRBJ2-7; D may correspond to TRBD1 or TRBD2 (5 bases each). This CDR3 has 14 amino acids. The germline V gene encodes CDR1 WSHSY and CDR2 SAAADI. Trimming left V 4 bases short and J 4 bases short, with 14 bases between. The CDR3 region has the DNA TGCGCCAGCAGTGCAGCGAGGGGTTTATACGAGCAGTACTTC. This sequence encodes CASSAARGLYEQYF.

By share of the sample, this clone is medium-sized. The CDR3 spells CASSPLSNKETQYF. Written as DNA, the CDR3 is TGTGCCAGCAGCCCGCTGAGTAACAAGGAGACCCAGTACTTC. The chain couples TRBV13 to TRBJ2-5; D remains unclear. There are 14 residues in the CDR3. V lost 5 bases and J 5 bases, leaving 15 bases between the germline ends. CDR1 is PRHDT, CDR2 FYEKMQ, per germline (reference sequence).

CDR3 protein: CAWSSRTLGRGKYF. CDR3 DNA: TGTGCCTGGAGTTCCAGGACATTAGGTAGGGGGAAGTACTTC. The V call is TRBV30, the J call TRBJ2-7; possibly TRBD1 for D (6 bases). The V gene lost 2 bases and the J gene lost 11 bases, with 22 bases spanning the gap. CDR1 and CDR2 (germline): GTSNPN, SVGIG (reference sequence). The CDR3 has 14 residues.

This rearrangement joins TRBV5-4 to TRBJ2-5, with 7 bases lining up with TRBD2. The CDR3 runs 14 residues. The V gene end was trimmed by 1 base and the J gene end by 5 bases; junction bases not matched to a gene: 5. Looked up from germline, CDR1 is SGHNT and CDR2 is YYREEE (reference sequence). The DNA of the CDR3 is TGTGCCAGCAGCTTGAGGACTAGTGGGGAGACCCAGTACTTC. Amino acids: CASSLRTSGETQYF.

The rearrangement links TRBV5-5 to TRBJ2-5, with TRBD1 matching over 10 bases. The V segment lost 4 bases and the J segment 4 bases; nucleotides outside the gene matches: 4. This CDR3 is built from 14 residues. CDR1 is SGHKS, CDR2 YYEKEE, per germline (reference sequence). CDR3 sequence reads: CASSPGQGSETQYF. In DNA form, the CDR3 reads TGTGCCAGCAGCCCGGGACAGGGGTCAGAGACCCAGTACTTC. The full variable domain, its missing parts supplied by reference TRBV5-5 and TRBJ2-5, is DAGVTQSPTHLIKTRGQQVTLRCSPISGHKSVSWYQQVLGQGPQFIFQYYEKEERGRGNFPDRFSARQFPNYSSELNVNALLLGDSALYLCASSPGQGSETQYFGPGTRLLVL.

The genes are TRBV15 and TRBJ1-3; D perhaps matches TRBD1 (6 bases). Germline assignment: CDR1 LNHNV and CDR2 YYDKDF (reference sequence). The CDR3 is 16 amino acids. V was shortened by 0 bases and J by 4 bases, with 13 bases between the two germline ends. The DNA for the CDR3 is TGTGCCACCAGCAGAGATGTACAGGGATCCGGAAACACCATATATTTT. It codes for CATSRDVQGSGNTIYF.

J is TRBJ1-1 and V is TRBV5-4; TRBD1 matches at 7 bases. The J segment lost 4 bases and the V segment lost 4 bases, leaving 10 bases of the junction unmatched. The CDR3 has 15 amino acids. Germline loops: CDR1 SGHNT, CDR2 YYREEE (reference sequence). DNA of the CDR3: TGTGCCAGCAGCCAACGTCAGGGGGTGGGCACTGAAGCTTTCTTT. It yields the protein CASSQRQGVGTEAFF.

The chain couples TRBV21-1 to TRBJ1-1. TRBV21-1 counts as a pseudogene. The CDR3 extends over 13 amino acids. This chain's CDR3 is CASSSRPHEEAFF. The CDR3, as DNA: TGTGCCAGCAGCTCCCGCCCTCACGAGGAAGCTTTCTTT.

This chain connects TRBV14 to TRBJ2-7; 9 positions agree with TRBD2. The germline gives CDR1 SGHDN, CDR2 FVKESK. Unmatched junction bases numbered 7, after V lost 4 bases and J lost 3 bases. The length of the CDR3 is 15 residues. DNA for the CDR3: TGTGCCAGCAGCCCCGGGACTAGCTTGCTCTACGAGCAGTACTTC. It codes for CASSPGTSLLYEQYF.

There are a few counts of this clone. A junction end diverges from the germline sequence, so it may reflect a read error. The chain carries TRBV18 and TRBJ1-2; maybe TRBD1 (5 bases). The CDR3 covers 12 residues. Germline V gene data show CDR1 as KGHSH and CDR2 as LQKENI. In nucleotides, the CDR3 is TGTGCCAGCTCACCACCGGTGGGGCGCAAGGCCTTC. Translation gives CASSPPVGRKAF.

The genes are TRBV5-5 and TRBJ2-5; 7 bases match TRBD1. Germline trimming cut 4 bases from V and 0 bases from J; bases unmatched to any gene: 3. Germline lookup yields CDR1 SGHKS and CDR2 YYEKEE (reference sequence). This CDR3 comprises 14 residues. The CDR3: CASSPDRDQETQYF. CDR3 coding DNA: TGTGCCAGCAGCCCCGACAGGGACCAAGAGACCCAGTACTTC.

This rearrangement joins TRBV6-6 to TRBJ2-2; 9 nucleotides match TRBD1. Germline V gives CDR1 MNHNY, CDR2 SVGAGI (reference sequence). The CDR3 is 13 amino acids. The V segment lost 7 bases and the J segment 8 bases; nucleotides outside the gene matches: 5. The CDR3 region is CASNLQGAGELFF. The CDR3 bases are TGTGCCAGCAACTTACAGGGGGCGGGGGAGCTGTTTTTT.

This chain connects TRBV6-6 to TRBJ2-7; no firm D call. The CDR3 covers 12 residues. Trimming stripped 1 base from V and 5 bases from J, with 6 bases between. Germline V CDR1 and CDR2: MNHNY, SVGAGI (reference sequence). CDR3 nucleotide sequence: TGTGCCAGCAGTTACTTGACGGACGAGCAGTACTTC. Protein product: CASSYLTDEQYF.

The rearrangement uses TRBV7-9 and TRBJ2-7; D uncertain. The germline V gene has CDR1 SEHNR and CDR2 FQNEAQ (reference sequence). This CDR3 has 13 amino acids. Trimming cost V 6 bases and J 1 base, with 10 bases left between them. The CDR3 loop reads CASSQRISYEQYF. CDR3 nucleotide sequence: TGTGCCAGCAGTCAGAGAATTTCCTACGAGCAGTACTTC.

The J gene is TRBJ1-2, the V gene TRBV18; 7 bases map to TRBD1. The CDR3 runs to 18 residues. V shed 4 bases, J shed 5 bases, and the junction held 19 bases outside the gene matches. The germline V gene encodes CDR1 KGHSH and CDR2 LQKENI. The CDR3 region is CASSLSDRVAPVGYGYTF. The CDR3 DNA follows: TGTGCCAGCTCACTATCCGACAGGGTGGCCCCGGTGGGGTATGGCTACACCTTC. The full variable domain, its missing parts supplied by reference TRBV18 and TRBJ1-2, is NAGVMQNPRHLVRRRGQEARLRCSPMKGHSHVYWYRQLPEEGLKFMVYLQKENIIDESGMPKERFSAEFPKEGPSILRIQQVVRGDSAAYFCASSLSDRVAPVGYGYTFGSGTRLTVV.

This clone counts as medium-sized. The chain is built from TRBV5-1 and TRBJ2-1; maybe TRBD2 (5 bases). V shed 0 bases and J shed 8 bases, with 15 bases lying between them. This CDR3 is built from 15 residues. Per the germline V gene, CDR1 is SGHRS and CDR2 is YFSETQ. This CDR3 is CASSLEAGPGDEQFF. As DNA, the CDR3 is TGCGCCAGCAGCTTGGAGGCGGGCCCCGGGGATGAGCAGTTCTTC. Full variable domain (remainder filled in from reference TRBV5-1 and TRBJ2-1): KAGVTQTPRYLIKTRGQQVTLSCSPISGHRSVSWYQQTPGQGLQFLFEYFSETQRNKGNFPGRFSGRQFSNSRSEMNVSTLELGDSALYLCASSLEAGPGDEQFFGPGTRLTVL.

The CDR3 DNA reads TGTGCCAGCAGCTTTGACAGCTCAATTAATGAAAAACTGTTTTTT. Amino acids: CASSFDSSINEKLFF. This chain links TRBV5-4 with TRBJ1-4; the D gene is possibly TRBD1 (5 bases). CDR3 size: 15 residues. V was clipped by 2 bases and J by 4 bases, with 12 bases between them. Per the germline V gene, CDR1 is SGHNT and CDR2 is YYREEE (reference sequence).

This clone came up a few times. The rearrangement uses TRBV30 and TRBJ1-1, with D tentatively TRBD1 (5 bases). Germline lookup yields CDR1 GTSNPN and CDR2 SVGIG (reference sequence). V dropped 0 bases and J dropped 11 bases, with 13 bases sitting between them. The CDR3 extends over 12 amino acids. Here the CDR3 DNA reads TGTGCCTGGAGTGTACGACAGTCGGGTGCTTTCTTT. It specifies CAWSVRQSGAFF.

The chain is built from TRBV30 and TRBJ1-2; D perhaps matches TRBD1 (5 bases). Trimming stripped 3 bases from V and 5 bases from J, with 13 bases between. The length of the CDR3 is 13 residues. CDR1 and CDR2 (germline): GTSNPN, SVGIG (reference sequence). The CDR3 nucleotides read TGTGCCTGGAGGGTGGACAAACGGTATGGCTACACCTTC. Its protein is CAWRVDKRYGYTF.

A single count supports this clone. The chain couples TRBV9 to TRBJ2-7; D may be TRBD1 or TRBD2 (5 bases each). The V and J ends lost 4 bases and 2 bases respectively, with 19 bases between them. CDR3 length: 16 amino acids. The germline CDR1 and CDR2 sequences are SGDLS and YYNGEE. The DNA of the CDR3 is TGTGCCAGCAGCCCGACCCAGGGAGCGCGTCCCTACGAGCAGTACTTC. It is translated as CASSPTQGARPYEQYF.